In this sample, the clone carrying this TCR beta chain turned up a few times. Its antigen is currently unknown. This specimen belongs to a study of identical twins. Study findings and constraints: Beta clonotypes that were abundant in cord blood contained fewer insertions, a pattern absent from memory repertoires. The models systematically underestimated how much out-of-frame TCR alpha was shared in monozygotic twins.

The V and J ends lost 6 bases and 5 bases, in that order; junction bases with no gene match: 10. CDR3 length: 15 amino acids. The germline V gene encodes CDR1 MDHEN and CDR2 SYDVKM. Each CDR3 protein gets one entry after TCRdb re-called the 5' RACE reads with MiXCR. Among under 300,000 distinct CDR3 sequences, over 9.5% were seen once, and the ten largest hold 4% to 5%. These data were also reused for a study on yellow fever vaccine responses in identical twins.

The genes are TRBV28 and TRBJ2-5; TRBD1 matches at 9 bases. The sample taken for sequencing was memory (CD45RO+) T cells sorted from blood. The receptor comes from a young woman in good health. The CDR3 nucleotides are TGTGCCAGCAGGGGCGGGACAGGGAATTGGGAGACCCAGTACTTC. Its protein product is CASRGGTGNWETQYF.